Here is one T cell receptor (beta chain) with its context. The antigen remains unidentified. Germline values: CDR1 MGHRA, CDR2 YSYEKL. This CDR3 comprises 15 residues. V gave up 4 bases and J gave up 0 bases; unmatched junction bases: 5. Here immunoSEQ multiplex PCR was the method, and the copy in TCRdb shows in-frame clones only, minus some. The sample lists around 100,000 clones; approximately 83% were seen once. The source of the sample is a study of T cell responses to AZD1222 COVID-19 vaccine. Background on the study: Both about-4-week and about-12-week second-dose recipients were combined. Study-level points and caveats: Unmutated variant regions reportedly attract nearly half of all spike-specific TCRs. CD4 TCRs covered the whole spike, strongest at regions 160-218 and 743-854. Sampled repertoires all dated from after the peak T cell response.

V gene TRBV4-1 combines with J gene TRBJ1-1, with 7 bases identical to TRBD1. This receptor was obtained from an adult in good health. This specimen was peripheral blood, taken on day 0 of AZD1222 vaccination. The CDR3 loop is CASSLKTGMNTEAFF. The CDR3 DNA reads as TGCGCCAGCAGCCTAAAGACAGGGATGAACACTGAAGCTTTCTTT.